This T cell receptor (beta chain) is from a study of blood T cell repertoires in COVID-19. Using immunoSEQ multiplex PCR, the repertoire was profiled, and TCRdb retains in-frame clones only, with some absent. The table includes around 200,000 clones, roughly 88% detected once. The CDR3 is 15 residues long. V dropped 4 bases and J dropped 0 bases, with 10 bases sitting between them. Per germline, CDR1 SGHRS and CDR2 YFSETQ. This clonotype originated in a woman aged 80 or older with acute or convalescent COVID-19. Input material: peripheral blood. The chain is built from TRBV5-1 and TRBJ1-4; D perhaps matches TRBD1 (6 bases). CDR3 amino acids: CASSPRTATNEKLFF. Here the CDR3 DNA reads TGCGCCAGCAGCCCGCGGACAGCAACTAATGAAAAACTGTTTTTT.